This T cell receptor beta chain was identified during a study of Ad26.COV2.S vaccination and SARS-CoV-2 variants. Looking at the study overall: Each vaccinee took Ad26.COV2.S intramuscularly, once or twice 56 days apart.

The count of this clone is one. The protocol was immunoSEQ multiplex PCR, while the TCRdb copy is restricted to in-frame clones and leaves out a portion. The sample lists about half a million clones; 89% were seen once. Treatment in this sample: approximately 18 received Ad26.COV2.S at low or high dose, single or two shots; roughly five received placebo; per-sample allocation not given. The samples date from day 63 after the first vaccine or placebo injection. Trimming took 6 bases from V and 8 from J; bases not matched to a gene: 9. Germline loops: CDR1 MNHEY, CDR2 SVGAGI. This CDR3 has 13 amino acids.

Sequencing was performed on peripheral blood, taken in a trial of Ad26.COV2.S vaccine versus placebo. J is TRBJ1-2 and V is TRBV6-5, with 7 bases that match TRBD1. This sequence was found in a person aged 18-60 years who received the Ad26.COV2.S COVID-19 vaccine or a placebo. The CDR3 sequence is CASRKDRVNGYTF. CDR3 coding DNA: TGTGCCAGCAGGAAAGACAGGGTTAACGGCTACACCTTC.